This passage covers 5 T cell receptor beta chains from one sample sequenced in a study of TIL therapy for anti-PD-1-resistant metastatic lung cancer. Sample time point: pre-treatment sample, taken before nivolumab and TIL therapy. Sequencing used immunoSEQ v3. Repertoires were generated with immunoSEQ multiplex PCR, while TCRdb's copy carries only in-frame clones and drops some. There are 54,000 or so clones in the sample; 87% occur only once, and roughly 2.6% lies in the top ten. Sample: blood, taken at baseline. The receptors shown here come from a person aged 30 to 80 with non-small cell lung cancer.

The V call is TRBV4-2, the J call TRBJ2-1, with 10 bases lining up with TRBD2. The junction had 8 bases not matched to a gene; V was cut back by 0 bases and J by 6 bases. Germline-derived CDR1 and CDR2 are LGHNA and YNFKEQ. This CDR3 has 17 residues. The CDR3 DNA reads TGTGCCAGCAGCCAAGAACCCCGGCTAGCGGGAGTCAATGAGCAGTTCTTC. Encoded protein: CASSQEPRLAGVNEQFF.

This clone was observed a single time. The chain is built from TRBV19 and TRBJ1-2; no firm D call. The CDR3 length is 13 residues. Trimming removed 0 bases at V and 7 bases at J, with 9 bases between. Germline assignment: CDR1 LNHDA and CDR2 SQIVND (reference sequence). The CDR3 sequence: CASSIDRTSGYTF. As DNA, the CDR3 is TGTGCCAGTAGTATAGATCGCACGAGTGGCTACACCTTC.

The rearrangement links TRBV2 to TRBJ2-2; no reliable D call. Germline CDR1 SNHLY, CDR2 FYNNEI. The V end was cut by 6 bases, the J end by 5 bases, with 4 bases between. The CDR3 sequence is 11 residues long. In DNA, the CDR3 is TGTGCCAGCAGACTGACCGGGGAGCTGTTTTTT. Translating gives CASRLTGELFF.

The chain joins TRBV28 to TRBJ1-2; 7 bases match TRBD1. V lost 6 bases, J lost 8 bases, and 9 bases stayed unmatched. The CDR3 has 13 residues. Germline CDR1 reads MDHEN; CDR2 reads SYDVKM. For the CDR3, the DNA is TGTGCCAGCAGGCTAATAGGGGGCTGGGGCTACACCTTC. Translated: CASRLIGGWGYTF.

This sequence joins TRBV2 and TRBJ1-6; no reliable D call. The CDR3 runs to 13 residues. V was trimmed by 6 bases and J by 5 bases, leaving 8 bases between them. Germline V gene lookup returns CDR1 SNHLY and CDR2 FYNNEI. CDR3 sequence: CASRTSNNSPLHF. DNA of the CDR3: TGTGCCAGCAGGACTAGCAATAATTCACCCCTCCACTTT.